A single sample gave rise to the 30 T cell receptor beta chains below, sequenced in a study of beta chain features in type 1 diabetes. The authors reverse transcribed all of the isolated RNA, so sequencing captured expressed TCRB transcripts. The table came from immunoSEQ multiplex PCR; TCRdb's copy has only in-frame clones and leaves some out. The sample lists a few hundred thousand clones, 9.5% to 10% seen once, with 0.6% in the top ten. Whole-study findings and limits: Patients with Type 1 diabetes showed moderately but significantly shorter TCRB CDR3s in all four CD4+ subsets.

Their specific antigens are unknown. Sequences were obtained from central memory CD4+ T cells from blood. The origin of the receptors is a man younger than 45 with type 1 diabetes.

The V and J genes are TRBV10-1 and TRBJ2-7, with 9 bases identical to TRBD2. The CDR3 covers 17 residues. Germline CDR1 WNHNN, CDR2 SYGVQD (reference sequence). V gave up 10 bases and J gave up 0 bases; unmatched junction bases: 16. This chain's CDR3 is CATSLETSGRSSYEQYF. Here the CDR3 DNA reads TGCGCCACTTCGCTGGAGACTAGCGGTAGGAGCTCCTACGAGCAGTACTTC.

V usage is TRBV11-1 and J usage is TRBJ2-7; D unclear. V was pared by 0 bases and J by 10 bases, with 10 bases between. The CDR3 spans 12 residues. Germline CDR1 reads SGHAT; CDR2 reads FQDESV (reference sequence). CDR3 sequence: CASSLALHSQYF. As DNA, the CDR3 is TGTGCCAGCAGCTTAGCGTTGCACTCACAGTACTTC.

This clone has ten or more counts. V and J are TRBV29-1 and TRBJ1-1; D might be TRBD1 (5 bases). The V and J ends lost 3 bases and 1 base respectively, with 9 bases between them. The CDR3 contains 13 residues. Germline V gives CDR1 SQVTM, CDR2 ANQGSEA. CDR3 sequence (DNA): TGCAGCGTTGATTCAGGGAGGAACACTGAAGCTTTCTTT. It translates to CSVDSGRNTEAFF.

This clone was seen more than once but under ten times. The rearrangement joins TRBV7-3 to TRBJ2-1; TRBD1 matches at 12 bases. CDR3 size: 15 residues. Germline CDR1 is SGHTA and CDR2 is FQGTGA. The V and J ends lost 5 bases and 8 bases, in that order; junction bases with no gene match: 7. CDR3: CASSPRDRGLHEQFF. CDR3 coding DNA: TGTGCCAGCAGCCCCCGGGACAGGGGGCTCCATGAGCAGTTCTTC.

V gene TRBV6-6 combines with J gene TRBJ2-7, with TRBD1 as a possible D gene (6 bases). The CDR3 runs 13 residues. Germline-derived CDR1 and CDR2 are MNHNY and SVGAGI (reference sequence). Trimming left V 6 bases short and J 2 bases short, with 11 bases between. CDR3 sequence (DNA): TGTGCCAGCAGGCCGACAGGACCCTACGAGCAGTACTTC. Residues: CASRPTGPYEQYF.

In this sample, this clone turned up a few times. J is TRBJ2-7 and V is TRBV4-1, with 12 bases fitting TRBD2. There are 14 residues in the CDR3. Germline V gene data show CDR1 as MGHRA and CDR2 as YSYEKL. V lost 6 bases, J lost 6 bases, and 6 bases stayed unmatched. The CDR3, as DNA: TGCGCCAGCAGACCCCCGGGACTAGCGGGCGAGCAGTACTTC. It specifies CASRPPGLAGEQYF.

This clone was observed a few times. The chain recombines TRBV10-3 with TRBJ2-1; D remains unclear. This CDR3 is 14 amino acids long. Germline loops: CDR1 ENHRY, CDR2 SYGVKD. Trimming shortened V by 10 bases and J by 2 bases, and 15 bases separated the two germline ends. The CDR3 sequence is CATRPGSTYNEQFF. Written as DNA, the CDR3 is TGTGCCACCAGGCCTGGCAGCACCTACAATGAGCAGTTCTTC.

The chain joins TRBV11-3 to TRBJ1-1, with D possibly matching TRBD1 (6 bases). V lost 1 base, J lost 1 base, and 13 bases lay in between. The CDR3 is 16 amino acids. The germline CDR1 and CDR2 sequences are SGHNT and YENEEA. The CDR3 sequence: CASSLGSDRPNTEAFF. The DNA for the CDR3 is TGTGCCAGCAGCTTAGGTTCCGACAGGCCGAACACTGAAGCTTTCTTT.

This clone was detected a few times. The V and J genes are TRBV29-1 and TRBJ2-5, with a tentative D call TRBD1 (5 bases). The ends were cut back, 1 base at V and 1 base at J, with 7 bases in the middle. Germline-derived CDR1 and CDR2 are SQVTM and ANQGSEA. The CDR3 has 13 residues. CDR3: CSVEAGSQETQYF. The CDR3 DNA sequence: TGCAGCGTTGAAGCAGGGTCCCAAGAGACCCAGTACTTC.

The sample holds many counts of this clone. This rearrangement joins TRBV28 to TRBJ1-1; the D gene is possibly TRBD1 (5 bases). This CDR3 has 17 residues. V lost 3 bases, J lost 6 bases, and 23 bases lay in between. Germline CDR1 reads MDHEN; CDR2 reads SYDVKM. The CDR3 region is CASSLVRVIGTRAEAFF. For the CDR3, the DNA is TGTGCCAGCAGTTTGGTCAGGGTAATTGGTACGAGGGCTGAAGCTTTCTTT.

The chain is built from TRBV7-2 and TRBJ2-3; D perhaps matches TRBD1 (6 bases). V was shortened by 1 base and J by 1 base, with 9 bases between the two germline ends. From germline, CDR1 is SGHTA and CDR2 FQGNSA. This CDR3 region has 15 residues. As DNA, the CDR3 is TGTGCCAGCAGCTTAGGGGGGCGGGGCACAGATACGCAGTATTTT. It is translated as CASSLGGRGTDTQYF.

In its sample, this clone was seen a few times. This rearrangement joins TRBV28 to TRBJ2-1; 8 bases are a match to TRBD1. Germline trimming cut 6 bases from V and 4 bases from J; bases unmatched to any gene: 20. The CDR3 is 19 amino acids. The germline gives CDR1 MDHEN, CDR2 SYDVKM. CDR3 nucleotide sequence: TGTGCCAGCAGCCCCTCCCTGAAAAGAGGACAGGGATTATACAATGAGCAGTTCTTC. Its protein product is CASSPSLKRGQGLYNEQFF.

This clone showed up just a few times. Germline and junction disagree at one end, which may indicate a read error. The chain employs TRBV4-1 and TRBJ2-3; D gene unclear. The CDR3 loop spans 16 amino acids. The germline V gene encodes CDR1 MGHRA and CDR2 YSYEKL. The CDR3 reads CASSQDRAIGTDTQYF. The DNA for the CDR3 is TGTGCCAGCAGCCAAGATAGGGCGATTGGCACAGATACGCAGTATTTT.

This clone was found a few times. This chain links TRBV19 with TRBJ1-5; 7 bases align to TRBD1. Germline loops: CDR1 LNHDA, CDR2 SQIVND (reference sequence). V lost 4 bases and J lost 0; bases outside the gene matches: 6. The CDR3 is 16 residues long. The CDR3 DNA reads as TGTGCCAGTAGTACAGGGGGTGGTTATAGCAATCAGCCCCAGCATTTT. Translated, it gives CASSTGGGYSNQPQHF.

CDR3 sequence reads: CASSYDNRGNTEAFF. As DNA, the CDR3 is TGTGCCAGCAGTTACGACAACAGGGGCAACACTGAAGCTTTCTTT. This chain connects TRBV6-5 to TRBJ1-1, with TRBD1 matching over 7 bases. The CDR3 consists of 15 residues. V lost 2 bases and J lost 2; bases outside the gene matches: 5. Germline assignment: CDR1 MNHEY and CDR2 SVGAGI.

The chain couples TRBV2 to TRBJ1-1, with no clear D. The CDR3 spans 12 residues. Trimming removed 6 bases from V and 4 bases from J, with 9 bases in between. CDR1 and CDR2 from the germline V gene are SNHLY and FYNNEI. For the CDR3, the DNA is TGTGCCAGCAGCCTCGTTGGCACTGAAGCTTTCTTT. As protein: CASSLVGTEAFF.

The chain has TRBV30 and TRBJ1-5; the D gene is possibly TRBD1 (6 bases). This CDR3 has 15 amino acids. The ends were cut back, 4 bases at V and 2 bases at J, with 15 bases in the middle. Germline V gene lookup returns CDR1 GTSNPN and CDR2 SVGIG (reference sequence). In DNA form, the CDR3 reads TGTGCCTGGAACTGGGGGCGCGGGGGCAATCAGCCCCAGCATTTT. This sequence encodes CAWNWGRGGNQPQHF.

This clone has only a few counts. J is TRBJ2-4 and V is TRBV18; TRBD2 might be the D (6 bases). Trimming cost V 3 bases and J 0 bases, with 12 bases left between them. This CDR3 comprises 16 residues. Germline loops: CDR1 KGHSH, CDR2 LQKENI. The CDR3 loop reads CASSPVAELAKNIQYF. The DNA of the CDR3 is TGTGCCAGCTCACCCGTAGCGGAACTAGCCAAAAACATTCAGTACTTC.

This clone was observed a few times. The CDR3 region is CASSQGQGASQPQHF. Written as DNA, the CDR3 is TGTGCCAGCAGTCAGGGACAGGGGGCCAGTCAGCCCCAGCATTTT. The chain carries TRBV2 and TRBJ1-5; 12 bases align to TRBD1. This CDR3 has 15 residues. Trimming took 5 bases from V and 6 from J; bases not matched to a gene: 5. Germline lookup yields CDR1 SNHLY and CDR2 FYNNEI.

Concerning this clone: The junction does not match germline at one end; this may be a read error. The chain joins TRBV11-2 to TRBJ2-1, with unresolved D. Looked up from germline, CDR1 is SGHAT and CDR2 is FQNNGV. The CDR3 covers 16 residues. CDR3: CANSHPQTYSYNEQFF. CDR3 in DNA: TGTGCCAACAGCCATCCTCAGACTTATTCCTACAATGAGCAGTTCTTC.

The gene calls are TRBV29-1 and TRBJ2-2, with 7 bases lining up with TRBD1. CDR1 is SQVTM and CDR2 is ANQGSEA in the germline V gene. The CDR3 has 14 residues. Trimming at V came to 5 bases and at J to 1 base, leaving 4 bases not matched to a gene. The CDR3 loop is CSVRQGGNTGELFF. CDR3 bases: TGCAGCGTTCGACAGGGTGGGAACACCGGGGAGCTGTTTTTT.

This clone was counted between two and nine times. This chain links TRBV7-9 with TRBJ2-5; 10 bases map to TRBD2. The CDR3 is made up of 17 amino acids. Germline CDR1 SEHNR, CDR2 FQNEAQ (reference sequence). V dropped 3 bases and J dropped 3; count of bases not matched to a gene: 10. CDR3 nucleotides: TGTGCCAGCAGCTTTGGCTTAGCGGGAGGCATCGAAGAGACCCAGTACTTC. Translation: CASSFGLAGGIEETQYF. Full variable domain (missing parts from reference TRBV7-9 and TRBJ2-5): DTGVSQNPRHKITKRGQNVTFRCDPISEHNRLYWYRQTLGQGPEFLTYFQNEAQLEKSRLLSDRFSAERPKGSFSTLEIQRTEQGDSAMYLCASSFGLAGGIEETQYFGPGTRLLVL.

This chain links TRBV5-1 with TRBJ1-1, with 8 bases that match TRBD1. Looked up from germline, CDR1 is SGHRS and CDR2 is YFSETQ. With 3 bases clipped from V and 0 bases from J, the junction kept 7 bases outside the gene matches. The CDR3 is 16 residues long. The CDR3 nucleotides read TGCGCCAGCAGCTCACGACAGGGGACTATGAACACTGAAGCTTTCTTT. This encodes CASSSRQGTMNTEAFF.

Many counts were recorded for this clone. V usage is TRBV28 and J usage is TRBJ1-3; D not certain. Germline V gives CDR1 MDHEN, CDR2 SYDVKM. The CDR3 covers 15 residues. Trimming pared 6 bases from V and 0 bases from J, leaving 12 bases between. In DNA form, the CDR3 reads TGTGCCAGCAGCCGTCGCGCAATCTCTGGAAACACCATATATTTT. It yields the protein CASSRRAISGNTIYF. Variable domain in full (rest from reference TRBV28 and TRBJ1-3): DVKVTQSSRYLVKRTGEKVFLECVQDMDHENMFWYRQDPGLGLRLIYFSYDVKMKEKGDIPEGYSVSREKKERFSLILESASTNQTSMYLCASSRRAISGNTIYFGEGSWLTVV.

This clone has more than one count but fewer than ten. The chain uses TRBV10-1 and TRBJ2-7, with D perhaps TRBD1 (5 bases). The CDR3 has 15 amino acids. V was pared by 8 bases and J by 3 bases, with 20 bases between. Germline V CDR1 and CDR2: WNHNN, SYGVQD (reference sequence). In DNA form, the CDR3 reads TGCGCCAGCTCTACCAACCAGGCAGGGAACTACGAGCAGTACTTC. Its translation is CASSTNQAGNYEQYF.

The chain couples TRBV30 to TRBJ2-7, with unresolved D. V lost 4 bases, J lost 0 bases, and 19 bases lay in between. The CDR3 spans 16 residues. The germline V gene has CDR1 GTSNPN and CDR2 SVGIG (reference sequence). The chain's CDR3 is CAWTPPARPVSYEQYF. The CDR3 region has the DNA TGTGCCTGGACACCCCCCGCTAGGCCAGTCTCCTACGAGCAGTACTTC.

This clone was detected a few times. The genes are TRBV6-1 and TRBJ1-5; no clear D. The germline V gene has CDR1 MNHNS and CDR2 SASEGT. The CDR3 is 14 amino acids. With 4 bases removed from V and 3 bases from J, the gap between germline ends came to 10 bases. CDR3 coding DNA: TGTGCCAGCAGTGTCCACCCGAACAATCAGCCCCAGCATTTT. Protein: CASSVHPNNQPQHF.

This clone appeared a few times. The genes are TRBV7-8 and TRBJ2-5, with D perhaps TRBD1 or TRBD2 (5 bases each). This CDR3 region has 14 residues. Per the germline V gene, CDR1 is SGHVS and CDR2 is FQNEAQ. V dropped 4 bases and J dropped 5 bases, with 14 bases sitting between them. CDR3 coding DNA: TGTGCCAGCAGCTCGGACCCTTGGGGGGAGACCCAGTACTTC. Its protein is CASSSDPWGETQYF. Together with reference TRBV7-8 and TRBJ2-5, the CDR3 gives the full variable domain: GAGVSQSPRYKVAKRGQDVALRCDPISGHVSLFWYQQALGQGPEFLTYFQNEAQLDKSGLPSDRFFAERPEGSVSTLKIQRTQQEDSAVYLCASSSDPWGETQYFGPGTRLLVL.

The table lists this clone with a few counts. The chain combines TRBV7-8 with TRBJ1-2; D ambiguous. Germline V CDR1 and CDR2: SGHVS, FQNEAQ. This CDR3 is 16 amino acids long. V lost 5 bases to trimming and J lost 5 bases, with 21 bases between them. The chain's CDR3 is CASSPSLRSGYYGYTF. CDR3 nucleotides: TGTGCCAGCAGCCCTAGTTTAAGGAGTGGGTATTATGGCTACACCTTC.

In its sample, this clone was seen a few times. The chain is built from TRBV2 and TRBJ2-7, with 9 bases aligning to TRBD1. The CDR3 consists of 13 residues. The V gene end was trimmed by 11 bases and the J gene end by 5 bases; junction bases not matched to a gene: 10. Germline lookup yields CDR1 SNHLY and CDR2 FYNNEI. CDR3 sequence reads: CAGTGQGNNEQYF. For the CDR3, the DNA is TGTGCCGGAACCGGACAGGGGAATAACGAGCAGTACTTC.